One sample yielded the 25 T cell receptor beta chains listed below, sequenced in a study of blood T cells in healthy people across ages. Using a J-beta primer mix together with a sample-barcoded 5' primer, a second PCR was run for about 6 to 11 cycles. TCRdb redid the calling of the 5' RACE reads with MiXCR, one entry per CDR3 protein. This table holds 580,000 or so distinct CDR3 sequences, more than 45% found once. The sample comprised blood. The source is a man older than 75 in good health.

This clonotype has more than one count but fewer than ten. This CDR3 is CASSYLTGLMVYEQYF. As DNA, the CDR3 is TGTGCCAGCAGTTACTTAACGGGACTCATGGTCTACGAGCAGTACTTC. This sequence joins TRBV6-2 or TRBV6-3 and TRBJ2-7; D may be TRBD2 (6 bases). V dropped 1 base and J dropped 3 bases, with 16 bases sitting between them. The germline V gene encodes CDR1 MNHEY and CDR2 SVGEGT. This CDR3 region has 16 residues.

The J gene is TRBJ1-5, the V gene TRBV28, with 7 bases lining up with TRBD1. CDR3 length equals 15 residues. CDR1 and CDR2 from the germline V gene are MDHEN and SYDVKM. Trimming cost V 2 bases and J 11 bases; bases outside gene matches: 12. The CDR3 region is CASSLGAGGLSTQHF. CDR3 bases: TGTGCCAGCAGTTTAGGGGCAGGGGGGCTAAGTACCCAGCATTTT.

V gene TRBV12-3 or TRBV12-4 combines with J gene TRBJ2-3; 10 positions match TRBD1. This CDR3 is 17 amino acids long. V was pared by 6 bases and J by 4 bases, with 13 bases of the junction left unmatched. The CDR3 loop reads CASSLSGDRGFSDTQYF. The CDR3 DNA is TGTGCCAGCAGCCTCTCCGGGGACAGGGGATTTTCAGATACGCAGTATTTT.

The J gene is TRBJ2-3, the V gene TRBV6-5; D might be TRBD2 (6 bases). CDR3 length: 17 amino acids. V shed 2 bases and J shed 0 bases, with 15 bases lying between them. Germline CDR1 reads MNHEY; CDR2 reads SVGAGI. CDR3 sequence: CASSYQPTRSSTDTQYF. The CDR3 DNA reads as TGTGCCAGCAGTTACCAACCGACTAGGTCTAGCACAGATACGCAGTATTTT.

This chain uses TRBV20-1 with TRBJ1-1, with a tentative D call TRBD1 (6 bases). The CDR3 consists of 14 residues. V lost 4 bases and J lost 5, with 17 bases in between. Germline V lookup: CDR1 DFQATT, CDR2 SNEGSKA (reference sequence). The CDR3 DNA reads TGCAGTGCTACCGTAGGGGGAAGGGGTACTGAAGCTTTCTTT. It specifies CSATVGGRGTEAFF.

The chain recombines TRBV2 with TRBJ2-5, with a weak D call TRBD2 (7 bases). Per the germline V gene, CDR1 is SNHLY and CDR2 is FYNNEI. The length of the CDR3 is 13 residues. V lost 7 bases to trimming and J lost 5 bases, with 14 bases between them. The CDR3 coding sequence is TGTGCCAGCACCAGGGGAGGGTTGGAGACCCAGTACTTC. Protein: CASTRGGLETQYF.

V usage is TRBV9 and J usage is TRBJ1-1; D possibly corresponds to TRBD1 (5 bases). There are 15 residues in the CDR3. Germline V lookup: CDR1 SGDLS, CDR2 YYNGEE. V was cut by 3 bases and J by 6 bases, with 18 bases left in between. The CDR3 DNA reads TGTGCCAGCAGCGGAGAGGGACGGGTAAGGGCTGAAGCTTTCTTT. Protein sequence: CASSGEGRVRAEAFF.

This clonotype was seen a handful of times. The V gene is TRBV20-1, the J gene TRBJ1-4; D gene unclear. Germline CDR1 and CDR2: DFQATT and SNEGSKA (reference sequence). The CDR3 length is 14 residues. V was cut by 6 bases and J by 8 bases, with 19 bases left in between. The CDR3 sequence: CSAPDPGDREKLFF. The CDR3 region has the DNA TGCAGTGCCCCCGACCCGGGAGATCGGGAAAAACTGTTTTTT.

This clonotype turned up a few times. The chain is built from TRBV3-1 and TRBJ2-1, with TRBD2 as a possible D gene (7 bases). This CDR3 spans 15 amino acids. Germline-derived CDR1 and CDR2 are LGHDT and YNNKEL (reference sequence). Trimming shortened V by 0 bases and J by 5 bases, and 11 bases separated the two germline ends. The CDR3 loop reads CASSQDGGRNNEQFF. CDR3 DNA sequence: TGTGCCAGCAGCCAAGACGGGGGGCGGAACAATGAGCAGTTCTTC.

CDR3 in DNA: TGCGCCAGCACACCGGGGGTCACGATTCACGAGCAGTACTTC. Its translation: CASTPGVTIHEQYF. V is TRBV5-1 and J is TRBJ2-4, with D maybe TRBD2 (6 bases). The J call could be wrong; TRBJ2-7 is a better fit for the DNA end. From germline, CDR1 is SGHRS and CDR2 YFSETQ. The CDR3 covers 14 residues.

This rearrangement joins TRBV7-2 to TRBJ2-5; 8 nucleotides agree with TRBD1. Trimming at V came to 5 bases and at J to 4 bases, leaving 9 bases not matched to a gene. This CDR3 comprises 15 residues. Germline CDR1 reads SGHTA; CDR2 reads FQGNSA. The CDR3 sequence is CASSLLGRGRETQYF. CDR3 coding DNA: TGTGCCAGCAGCCTCTTGGGCAGGGGGCGAGAGACCCAGTACTTC.

The chain has TRBV7-2 and TRBJ2-6; D gene uncertain. The germline V and J ends were trimmed by 3 bases and 0 bases, with 9 bases remaining between them. This CDR3 contains 16 residues. The germline gives CDR1 SGHTA, CDR2 FQGNSA. This CDR3 is CASSFFFGSGANVLTF. In nucleotides, the CDR3 is TGTGCCAGCAGCTTCTTTTTTGGCTCTGGGGCCAACGTCCTGACTTTC.

The chain employs TRBV7-9 and TRBJ2-3; 10 bases are shared with TRBD2. V lost 1 base, J lost 2 bases, and 6 bases stayed unmatched. This CDR3 comprises 17 residues. Germline CDR1 is SEHNR and CDR2 is FQNEAQ (reference sequence). CDR3 coding DNA: TGTGCCAGCAGCTTAGTCCTAGCGGGAGCGGCCACAGATACGCAGTATTTT. This sequence encodes CASSLVLAGAATDTQYF.

The rearrangement uses TRBV15 and TRBJ2-3; D not certain. The germline CDR1 and CDR2 sequences are LNHNV and YYDKDF (reference sequence). This CDR3 has 15 residues. The V and J ends lost 3 bases and 4 bases respectively, with 14 bases between them. CDR3 region: CATSSRYGVPDTQYF. The DNA of the CDR3 is TGTGCCACCAGCAGCCGATACGGAGTCCCAGATACGCAGTATTTT.

V and J are TRBV2 and TRBJ1-5; no firm D call. Germline V lookup: CDR1 SNHLY, CDR2 FYNNEI. CDR3 length: 14 residues. Trimming cost V 3 bases and J 4 bases, with 10 bases left between them. This CDR3 reads CASSDLVGNQPQHF. In DNA, the CDR3 is TGTGCCAGCAGTGACTTGGTGGGTAATCAGCCCCAGCATTTT.

The chain is built from TRBV6-5 and TRBJ2-1, with 14 bases identical to TRBD2. The V and J ends lost 6 bases and 9 bases, in that order; junction bases with no gene match: 7. The length of the CDR3 is 15 residues. Germline V CDR1 and CDR2: MNHEY, SVGAGI. The CDR3 reads CASSPTGLAGGEQFF. In nucleotides, the CDR3 is TGTGCCAGCAGCCCCACCGGACTAGCGGGGGGTGAGCAGTTCTTC.

This clonotype showed up just a few times. This chain connects TRBV2 to TRBJ2-5; D remains unclear. The length of the CDR3 is 13 residues. CDR1 SNHLY and CDR2 FYNNEI come from the germline V gene. Trimming left V 6 bases short and J 3 bases short, with 11 bases between. The CDR3 sequence: CASRATREETQYF. For the CDR3, the DNA is TGTGCCAGCAGGGCTACCAGAGAAGAGACCCAGTACTTC.

The rearrangement uses TRBV15 and TRBJ2-7; the D gene is possibly TRBD2 (6 bases). V lost 4 bases and J lost 9, with 10 bases in between. The germline V gene encodes CDR1 LNHNV and CDR2 YYDKDF (reference sequence). The CDR3 runs to 11 residues. CDR3 sequence reads: CATSTQAGQYF. In DNA, the CDR3 is TGTGCCACCAGCACACAAGCGGGGCAGTACTTC.

Only one count was recorded for this clonotype. The chain couples TRBV5-1 to TRBJ1-6; 8 nucleotides agree with TRBD1. The junction had 8 bases not matched to a gene; V was cut back by 4 bases and J by 5 bases. CDR3 size: 16 residues. The V gene's germline CDR1 is SGHRS and CDR2 YFSETQ. The CDR3 DNA is TGCGCCAGCAGCGGCCGGGACAGGCTCAATAATTCACCCCTCCACTTT. It is translated as CASSGRDRLNNSPLHF. The whole variable domain, filled in from reference TRBV5-1 and TRBJ1-6, reads KAGVTQTPRYLIKTRGQQVTLSCSPISGHRSVSWYQQTPGQGLQFLFEYFSETQRNKGNFPGRFSGRQFSNSRSEMNVSTLELGDSALYLCASSGRDRLNNSPLHFGNGTRLTVT.

DNA for the CDR3: TGTGCCAGCAGCGTAGCTACGGGGACCAGTCCCTACAATGAGCAGTTCTTC. Translating gives CASSVATGTSPYNEQFF. The rearrangement links TRBV9 to TRBJ2-1, with D perhaps matching TRBD1 or TRBD2 (5 bases each). Germline loops: CDR1 SGDLS, CDR2 YYNGEE. This CDR3 is 17 amino acids long. V gave up 0 bases and J gave up 2 bases, with 15 bases separating them.

V usage is TRBV7-9 and J usage is TRBJ2-1; 9 nucleotides align to TRBD2. The J call is doubtful: the DNA matches TRBJ2-7 better. The germline V gene encodes CDR1 SEHNR and CDR2 FQNEAQ (reference sequence). CDR3 length: 19 amino acids. The CDR3 nucleotides read TGTGCCAGCAGCTTAACGGCCCTTGGGCGGGGGGGGACCTACAATGAGCAGTACTTC. Amino acid sequence: CASSLTALGRGGTYNEQYF.

This clonotype occurred many times. J is TRBJ2-7 and V is TRBV6-5; TRBD1 is a possible D gene (6 bases). CDR1 MNHEY and CDR2 SVGAGI come from the germline V gene. This CDR3 comprises 15 residues. V lost 2 bases and J lost 2, with 13 bases in between. The CDR3 nucleotides read TGTGCCAGCAGTTACGGGGGCAGGACCGCCTACGAGCAGTACTTC. This codes for CASSYGGRTAYEQYF.

CDR3 in amino acids: CKGATYEQYF. The DNA for the CDR3 is TGTAAGGGTGCTACCTACGAGCAGTACTTC. The rearrangement uses TRBV7-2 and TRBJ2-7; D unresolved. The CDR3 is 10 residues long. The V gene's germline CDR1 is SGHTA and CDR2 FQGNSA.

The rearrangement uses TRBV27 and TRBJ2-3; possible D gene TRBD2, 5 bases. V lost 9 bases to trimming and J lost 1 base, with 14 bases between them. The germline V gene encodes CDR1 MNHEY and CDR2 SMNVEV (reference sequence). The length of the CDR3 is 14 residues. The CDR3 reads CASRTYGGTDTQYF. The CDR3 nucleotides read TGTGCCAGTAGAACGTACGGGGGCACAGATACGCAGTATTTT.

This clonotype was detected a few times. V usage is TRBV29-1 and J usage is TRBJ1-1; 7 positions agree with TRBD1. The CDR3 length is 12 residues. V dropped 8 bases and J dropped 3; count of bases not matched to a gene: 6. Germline V lookup: CDR1 SQVTM, CDR2 ANQGSEA. The CDR3 region is CSTEGADTEAFF. CDR3 coding DNA: TGCAGCACGGAGGGGGCGGACACTGAAGCTTTCTTT.